The source of this TCR beta chain is a study of Ad26.COV2.S vaccination and SARS-CoV-2 variants. Across the study: Donor was assigned to the Ad26.COV2.S arm of trial COV1001.

This clone appeared a single time. The germline V gene encodes CDR1 GTSNPN and CDR2 SVGIG (reference sequence). Trimming stripped 3 bases from V and 6 bases from J, with 9 bases between. This CDR3 comprises 12 residues. Regarding treatment: about 20 received Ad26.COV2.S at low or high dose, single or two shots; about 5 received placebo; per-sample allocation not given. Sampling took place 63 days after the first vaccine or placebo injection. Wuhan-strain SARS-CoV-2 spike was expressed by the Ad26 vector that made up the vaccine. This table comes from immunoSEQ multiplex PCR, and its TCRdb copy is limited to in-frame clones, with some not included. The table shows under 250,000 clones, with roughly 87% occurring only once.

The chain uses TRBV30 and TRBJ1-5, with TRBD1 as a possible D gene (6 bases). Sequencing used peripheral blood, obtained in a trial of Ad26.COV2.S vaccine versus placebo. This clonotype originated in a person aged 18-65 years who received the Ad26.COV2.S COVID-19 vaccine or a placebo. CDR3 DNA sequence: TGTGCCTGGAGACAGGGTACTCAGCCCCAGCATTTT. Translation: CAWRQGTQPQHF.